This entry lists 18 T cell receptor beta chains sequenced from one sample in a study of T cells in Graves' hyperthyroidism and ophthalmopathy. Amplification of TCR beta CDR3 regions was performed using RNA transcripts as template. TCR CDR3 regions were first amplified by RT-PCR with HTBI primers. TCRdb processed the multiplex PCR reads anew with MiXCR; each CDR3 protein has one entry. The data show approximately 600,000 distinct CDR3 sequences, with approximately 15% seen just once and about 4% held by the top ten. The material sequenced was blood. All receptors come from a middle-aged woman with Graves' ophthalmopathy.

This clonotype was observed many times. The genes are TRBV29-1 and TRBJ1-2; maybe TRBD1 (5 bases). The germline V gene encodes CDR1 SQVTM and CDR2 ANQGSEA. The germline V and J ends were trimmed by 5 bases and 7 bases, with 11 bases remaining between them. The CDR3 consists of 11 residues. The CDR3 bases are TGCAGCGTTTGCAGGGCGGGTGGCTACACCTTC. Protein: CSVCRAGGYTF.

This clonotype was found many times. The rearrangement uses TRBV12-3 or TRBV12-4 and TRBJ1-3, with a tentative D call TRBD1 (6 bases). Trimming left V 8 bases short and J 0 bases short, with 11 bases between. The CDR3 runs to 14 residues. The CDR3 DNA follows: TGTGCCAGCGGGGGGCCTATCTCTGGAAACACCATATATTTT. It yields the protein CASGGPISGNTIYF.

The V and J genes are TRBV7-6 and TRBJ2-7; 12 nucleotides agree with TRBD2. Trimming took 1 base from V and 5 from J; bases not matched to a gene: 6. The CDR3 is 16 residues long. Germline assignment: CDR1 SGHVS and CDR2 FNYEAQ. The CDR3 DNA is TGTGCCAGCAGCTTAGGGGCTAGCGGGAGGGCCCACGAGCAGTACTTC. Residues: CASSLGASGRAHEQYF. The whole variable domain, remainder taken from reference TRBV7-6 and TRBJ2-7, is GAGVSQSPRYKVTKRGQDVALRCDPISGHVSLYWYRQALGQGPEFLTYFNYEAQQDKSGLPNDRFSAERPEGSISTLTIQRTEQRDSAMYRCASSLGASGRAHEQYFGPGTRLTVT.

This clonotype was seen at least ten times. The chain has TRBV19 and TRBJ1-1, with D possibly matching TRBD1 (6 bases). V dropped 7 bases and J dropped 1 base, with 16 bases sitting between them. CDR1 LNHDA and CDR2 SQIVND come from the germline V gene (reference sequence). The CDR3 length is 15 residues. The CDR3 coding sequence is TGTGCCAGTACCCCAGCCCAGGGGAAGAACACTGAAGCTTTCTTT. This encodes CASTPAQGKNTEAFF.

This clonotype appeared many times. The chain combines TRBV12-3 or TRBV12-4 with TRBJ1-1; TRBD1 aligns across 9 bases. The CDR3 loop spans 14 amino acids. With 3 bases clipped from V and 5 bases from J, the junction kept 4 bases outside the gene matches. CDR3 in amino acids: CASSLHGTGTEAFF. The DNA of the CDR3 is TGTGCCAGCAGTTTGCACGGGACAGGGACTGAAGCTTTCTTT.

This sequence joins TRBV28 and TRBJ2-5; TRBD2 agrees at 9 bases. There are 16 residues in the CDR3. Germline V gene lookup returns CDR1 MDHEN and CDR2 SYDVKM. V lost 7 bases, J lost 1 base, and 10 bases stayed unmatched. The CDR3 reads CASTTKTSGIQETQYF. The CDR3 nucleotides read TGTGCCAGCACCACCAAGACTAGCGGAATCCAAGAGACCCAGTACTTC.

This clonotype was counted many times. The gene calls are TRBV19 and TRBJ1-2, with D unresolved. This CDR3 is 14 amino acids long. V lost 3 bases to trimming and J lost 6 bases, with 14 bases between them. Germline CDR1 reads LNHDA; CDR2 reads SQIVND (reference sequence). This CDR3 reads CASSISRWENGYTF. DNA for the CDR3: TGTGCCAGTAGTATCTCCCGATGGGAGAATGGCTACACCTTC.

The rearrangement uses TRBV6-2 or TRBV6-3 and TRBJ2-7; 10 nucleotides agree with TRBD2. Germline CDR1 MNHEY, CDR2 SVGEGT. J gave up 5 bases and V 7 bases, and 8 bases lay outside the gene matches. CDR3 length: 14 residues. Written as DNA, the CDR3 is TGTGCCAGCACTGCCGGGACTAGCGATCACGAGCAGTACTTC. This translates into CASTAGTSDHEQYF.

There are many counts of this clonotype. For the CDR3, the DNA is TGTGCCAGCAGTCCTCGGGGCGTACCCACCTACGAGCAGTACTTC. This gives the protein CASSPRGVPTYEQYF. The chain is built from TRBV6-2 or TRBV6-3 and TRBJ2-7; D possibly matches TRBD1 or TRBD2 (5 bases each). CDR1 and CDR2 (germline): MNHEY, SVGEGT. The CDR3 is 15 residues long. V shed 5 bases and J shed 2 bases, with 16 bases lying between them.

In its sample, this clonotype was seen many times. The chain has TRBV20-1 and TRBJ1-1, with TRBD1 identical over 8 bases. Trimming removed 6 bases from V and 4 bases from J; junction bases left unmatched: 13. This CDR3 comprises 15 residues. CDR1 and CDR2 (germline): DFQATT, SNEGSKA (reference sequence). In nucleotides, the CDR3 is TGCAGTGCGCCCATTTTATCAGGGGGCCCCACTGAAGCTTTCTTT. Encoded protein: CSAPILSGGPTEAFF.

This clonotype appeared a few times. This chain connects TRBV28 to TRBJ2-5; 8 bases map to TRBD2. Germline V gene lookup returns CDR1 MDHEN and CDR2 SYDVKM. V dropped 5 bases and J dropped 3; count of bases not matched to a gene: 8. This CDR3 has 15 residues. In nucleotides, the CDR3 is TGTGCCAGCAGTCCCCCCGGGAGGGGGGAAGAGACCCAGTACTTC. Translation: CASSPPGRGEETQYF.

This clonotype has ten or more counts. The chain links TRBV19 to TRBJ1-1, with 7 positions matching TRBD1. This CDR3 comprises 16 residues. The V gene end was trimmed by 6 bases and the J gene end by 0 bases; junction bases not matched to a gene: 10. Germline CDR1 and CDR2: LNHDA and SQIVND (reference sequence). CDR3 amino acids: CASRRQGMGMNTEAFF. For the CDR3, the DNA is TGTGCCAGTAGGCGACAGGGAATGGGTATGAACACTGAAGCTTTCTTT. Drawing the rest from reference TRBV19 and TRBJ1-1, the complete variable domain is DGGITQSPKYLFRKEGQNVTLSCEQNLNHDAMYWYRQDPGQGLRLIYYSQIVNDFQKGDIAEGYSVSREKKESFPLTVTSAQKNPTAFYLCASRRQGMGMNTEAFFGQGTRLTVV.

This clonotype was seen repeatedly, ten times or more. The CDR3 DNA follows: TGCAGTGCTAGTCCAGGGCAATTCTCCTACGAGCAGTACTTC. Encoded protein: CSASPGQFSYEQYF. This sequence joins TRBV20-1 and TRBJ2-7; possible D gene TRBD1, 5 bases. This CDR3 comprises 14 residues. Trimming took off 3 bases at V and 0 bases at J, with 12 bases between the two ends. Germline CDR1 and CDR2: DFQATT and SNEGSKA (reference sequence).

The CDR3 nucleotides are TGTGCCAGCAGCAAGGGGGACAGCCTCCAAGAGACCCAGTACTTC. Translated: CASSKGDSLQETQYF. The chain has TRBV5-5 and TRBJ2-5; 7 nucleotides match TRBD1. V was pared by 4 bases and J by 1 base, with 7 bases of the junction left unmatched. CDR3 length: 15 amino acids. CDR1 is SGHKS and CDR2 is YYEKEE in the germline V gene (reference sequence).

This clonotype was counted at least ten times. J is TRBJ2-5 and V is TRBV15; D ambiguous. The CDR3 covers 13 residues. Trimming removed 0 bases at V and 1 base at J, with 3 bases between. Germline V CDR1 and CDR2: LNHNV, YYDKDF (reference sequence). CDR3 sequence: CATSREGQETQYF. The DNA of the CDR3 is TGTGCCACCAGCAGAGAGGGCCAAGAGACCCAGTACTTC.

V gene TRBV7-2 combines with J gene TRBJ1-3; tentatively, D is TRBD1 (6 bases). The CDR3 runs 15 residues. Germline CDR1 and CDR2: SGHTA and FQGNSA. Trimming pared 8 bases from V and 6 bases from J, leaving 20 bases between. The CDR3: CASGPPGTPENTIYF. The CDR3 DNA reads as TGTGCCAGCGGCCCCCCCGGGACACCCGAAAACACCATATATTTT. Together with reference TRBV7-2 and TRBJ1-3, the CDR3 gives the full variable domain: GAGVSQSPSNKVTEKGKDVELRCDPISGHTALYWYRQSLGQGLEFLIYFQGNSAPDKSGLPSDRFSAERTGGSVSTLTIQRTQQEDSAVYLCASGPPGTPENTIYFGEGSWLTVV.

CDR3 amino acids: CATSRGSETQYF. CDR3 in DNA: TGTGCCACCAGCAGAGGGTCTGAGACCCAGTACTTC. This rearrangement joins TRBV15 to TRBJ2-5, with D hard to call. The CDR3 runs to 12 residues. Germline V gene sequence: CDR1 LNHNV, CDR2 YYDKDF (reference sequence). Trimming removed 1 base from V and 5 bases from J, with 5 bases in between.

This clonotype turned up a few times. V gene TRBV11-1 combines with J gene TRBJ2-7; 14 bases line up with TRBD2. The junction had 11 bases not matched to a gene; V was cut back by 2 bases and J by 2 bases. This CDR3 has 19 residues. Germline CDR1 SGHAT, CDR2 FQDESV (reference sequence). The CDR3 DNA reads as TGTGCCAGCAGCTTATCCGGACTAGCGGGAGGACTTTCACCCTACGAGCAGTACTTC. This translates into CASSLSGLAGGLSPYEQYF.